The 30 T cell receptor beta chains presented below share a single source sample, sequenced in a study of OX40 agonist ivuxolimab in advanced cancers. Library preparation used the immunoSEQ multiplex PCR assay. Drawn from immuneACCESS, this table holds only the in-frame rearrangements with V and J called that TCRdb kept. Clones are partly lost; checked studies trace under half to an unresolved V gene and leave the rest unexplained. This sample comprises some 70,000 clones, around 86% of them detected only once. About 0.7% of the sample is in the top ten clones. Source: CD4+ or CD8+ T cells sorted from blood, taken in a trial of the OX40 agonist ivuxolimab. The receptors were sampled from an adult with an advanced solid tumor such as melanoma, head and neck, liver or kidney cancer.

This clone has just a few counts. CDR3 region: CASRRAGNTEAFF. In DNA form, the CDR3 reads TGTGCCAGCAGAAGGGCCGGGAACACTGAAGCTTTCTTT. The J gene is TRBJ1-1, the V gene TRBV2; D gene uncertain. Deletions cut 6 bases from V and 1 base from J, with 9 bases between. The CDR3 extends over 13 amino acids. The V gene's germline CDR1 is SNHLY and CDR2 FYNNEI.

The V call is TRBV4-3, the J call TRBJ1-1, with no clear D. Trimming left V 5 bases short and J 1 base short, with 8 bases between. Germline V lookup: CDR1 LGHNA, CDR2 YSLEER. This CDR3 has 13 residues. The CDR3 loop is CASSTVRNTEAFF. The DNA for the CDR3 is TGCGCCAGCAGCACCGTACGGAACACTGAAGCTTTCTTT.

J is TRBJ2-3 and V is TRBV9; D not resolved. The CDR3 sequence is 14 residues long. From germline, CDR1 is SGDLS and CDR2 YYNGEE. V dropped 2 bases and J dropped 0 bases, with 7 bases sitting between them. The CDR3 sequence is CASSVGSSTDTQYF. The DNA of the CDR3 is TGTGCCAGCAGCGTTGGTTCTAGCACAGATACGCAGTATTTT.

The CDR3 sequence is CASGNRVTGYTF. In DNA, the CDR3 is TGTGCCAGTGGAAACAGGGTAACTGGCTACACCTTC. This sequence joins TRBV19 and TRBJ1-2, with TRBD1 as a possible D gene (6 bases). The germline gives CDR1 LNHDA, CDR2 SQIVND (reference sequence). The CDR3 covers 12 residues. V was cut by 8 bases and J by 7 bases, with 14 bases left in between.

J is TRBJ2-1 and V is TRBV5-1; the D gene could be TRBD1 or TRBD2 (5 bases each). The V gene's germline CDR1 is SGHRS and CDR2 YFSETQ. The CDR3 has 16 residues. V was cut by 1 base and J by 7 bases, with 18 bases left in between. This chain's CDR3 is CASSLRVGVQGNEQFF. DNA of the CDR3: TGCGCCAGCAGCTTGCGGGTGGGGGTCCAAGGAAATGAGCAGTTCTTC.

The gene calls are TRBV7-6 and TRBJ1-1, with a tentative D call TRBD1 (5 bases). The CDR3 consists of 15 residues. CDR1 is SGHVS and CDR2 is FNYEAQ in the germline V gene. V lost 4 bases and J 1 base, leaving 13 bases between the germline ends. The CDR3 region is CASSSSPGPNTEAFF. CDR3 sequence (DNA): TGTGCCAGCAGCTCATCCCCGGGGCCGAACACTGAAGCTTTCTTT.

This chain uses TRBV5-1 with TRBJ1-1, with D possibly being TRBD1 (5 bases). The CDR3 totals 15 residues. Per germline, CDR1 SGHRS and CDR2 YFSETQ. V lost 4 bases, J lost 1 base, and 14 bases lay in between. The CDR3 bases are TGCGCCAGCAGCCAAATCCATACAGGGAACACTGAAGCTTTCTTT. It codes for CASSQIHTGNTEAFF.

The chain joins TRBV2 to TRBJ2-5, with D perhaps matching TRBD1 (6 bases). The germline V gene has CDR1 SNHLY and CDR2 FYNNEI. The CDR3 consists of 13 residues. The V end was cut by 5 bases, the J end by 11 bases, with 18 bases between. The CDR3 protein is CASSKYIEGEQYF. CDR3 coding DNA: TGTGCCAGCAGTAAGTACATAGAGGGGGAGCAGTACTTC.

The chain carries TRBV7-2 and TRBJ2-5; D possibly uses TRBD1 or TRBD2 (6 bases each). Trimming shortened V by 0 bases and J by 5 bases, and 10 bases separated the two germline ends. Germline V gene data show CDR1 as SGHTA and CDR2 as FQGNSA. The CDR3 consists of 14 residues. CDR3 region: CASSLARGTETQYF. CDR3 DNA sequence: TGTGCCAGCAGCTTAGCTAGGGGGACTGAGACCCAGTACTTC.

The count of this clone is one. The chain couples TRBV5-6 to TRBJ1-1, with 8 bases fitting TRBD1. V was clipped by 6 bases and J by 5 bases; unmatched bases: 12. This CDR3 contains 15 residues. Looked up from germline, CDR1 is SGHDT and CDR2 is YYEEEE. As DNA, the CDR3 is TGTGCCAGCACCCCCACAGGGGGATGGGGAACTGAAGCTTTCTTT. Translation: CASTPTGGWGTEAFF.

The chain's CDR3 is CSALAVLIGETQYF. CDR3 DNA: TGCAGCGCCCTAGCGGTCCTGATCGGTGAGACCCAGTACTTC. The chain carries TRBV29-1 and TRBJ2-5, with 7 positions matching TRBD2. This CDR3 contains 14 residues. Germline V gene sequence: CDR1 SQVTM, CDR2 ANQGSEA. The V gene end was trimmed by 7 bases and the J gene end by 5 bases; junction bases not matched to a gene: 13.

The chain links TRBV6-6 to TRBJ1-5; a possible D gene is TRBD1 (5 bases). CDR1 and CDR2 (germline): MNHNY, SVGAGI (reference sequence). There are 15 residues in the CDR3. V was clipped by 4 bases and J by 3 bases, with 13 bases between them. CDR3 region: CASSSDTGFNQPQHF. The CDR3, as DNA: TGTGCCAGCAGTTCTGATACAGGTTTCAATCAGCCCCAGCATTTT.

The rearrangement uses TRBV2 and TRBJ2-5; 15 nucleotides line up with TRBD2. The CDR3 sequence is 19 residues long. Germline CDR1 reads SNHLY; CDR2 reads FYNNEI. The V gene end was trimmed by 2 bases and the J gene end by 1 base; junction bases not matched to a gene: 8. CDR3 coding DNA: TGTGCCAGCAGTGAACGTGGGACTAGCGGGAGGAGAGGCCAAGAGACCCAGTACTTC. Protein: CASSERGTSGRRGQETQYF.

This chain uses TRBV25-1 with TRBJ2-1; 7 bases are shared with TRBD1. Germline loops: CDR1 MGHDK, CDR2 SYGVNS. V shed 3 bases and J 2 bases; nucleotides not matched to a gene: 7. The CDR3 is 16 residues long. In DNA form, the CDR3 reads TGTGCCAGCAGTGAGTACAGGGGAATAACCTACAATGAGCAGTTCTTC. Encoded protein: CASSEYRGITYNEQFF.

This clone was seen a handful of times. The sample contains more than one DNA sequence encoding this CDR3. The V call is TRBV7-9, the J call TRBJ2-3; a weak D match, TRBD2 (6 bases). The CDR3 consists of 14 residues. Germline-derived CDR1 and CDR2 are SEHNR and FQNEAQ (reference sequence). V was trimmed by 5 bases and J by 2 bases, leaving 11 bases between them. CDR3: CASSRSGNTDTQYF. The CDR3 bases are TGTGCCAGCAGCCGTAGCGGCAACACAGATACGCAGTATTTT.

This chain uses TRBV12-1 with TRBJ2-2; the table's D call of TRBD2 was not tested on the DNA. TRBV12-1 is designated a pseudogene. This CDR3 has 19 residues. In DNA form, the CDR3 reads TGTGCCAGCATCCAACTAGCGGGAGGAGATTGGGCGAACACCGGGGAGCTGTTTTTT. Residues: CASIQLAGGDWANTGELFF.

This chain connects TRBV5-4 to TRBJ1-4; 7 nucleotides align to TRBD1. The CDR3 is made up of 16 amino acids. Germline loops: CDR1 SGHNT, CDR2 YYREEE (reference sequence). The trim removed 0 bases at V and 8 bases at J, leaving 10 bases unmatched. The CDR3 loop is CASSLGITGAREKLFF. The CDR3 DNA reads TGTGCCAGCAGCTTGGGTATAACAGGGGCTAGAGAAAAACTGTTTTTT.

The sample holds a few counts of this clone. This sample also contains other DNA sequences that code for the same CDR3. The rearrangement uses TRBV15 and TRBJ2-5; the D gene is possibly TRBD1 (5 bases). CDR1 is LNHNV and CDR2 is YYDKDF in the germline V gene (reference sequence). Trimming cost V 1 base and J 5 bases, with 8 bases left between them. This CDR3 comprises 13 residues. The CDR3 here is CATSRGGLETQYF. The CDR3 region has the DNA TGTGCCACCAGCAGAGGGGGCCTGGAGACCCAGTACTTC. Looking up the rest from reference TRBV15 and TRBJ2-5 gives the full variable domain: DAMVIQNPRYQVTQFGKPVTLSCSQTLNHNVMYWYQQKSSQAPKLLFHYYDKDFNNEADTPDNFQSRRPNTSFCFLDIRSPGLGDTAMYLCATSRGGLETQYFGPGTRLLVL.

The chain links TRBV6-5 to TRBJ2-7; 7 bases are shared with TRBD2. V shed 1 base, J shed 2 bases, and the junction held 5 bases outside the gene matches. The CDR3 has 15 amino acids. Germline V gene lookup returns CDR1 MNHEY and CDR2 SVGAGI. The CDR3 DNA sequence: TGTGCCAGCAGTTACTACGTCGGGGGGACCTACGAGCAGTACTTC. Its protein product is CASSYYVGGTYEQYF.

The chain has TRBV14 and TRBJ1-1, with D hard to call. CDR3 length: 13 residues. Trimming pared 0 bases from V and 5 bases from J, leaving 7 bases between. Per germline, CDR1 SGHDN and CDR2 FVKESK. The CDR3 sequence is CASSQDLGTEAFF. CDR3 DNA: TGTGCCAGCAGCCAAGATCTGGGGACTGAAGCTTTCTTT.

This sequence joins TRBV5-1 and TRBJ2-5; TRBD1 agrees at 10 bases. The CDR3 runs 16 residues. V was clipped by 4 bases and J by 4 bases; unmatched bases: 10. Germline V lookup: CDR1 SGHRS, CDR2 YFSETQ. The CDR3 bases are TGCGCCAGCAGCCCGGGGGACAGGGGAGTGAGAGAGACCCAGTACTTC. Residues: CASSPGDRGVRETQYF.

This sequence joins TRBV7-6 and TRBJ2-7; D remains ambiguous. Trimming took off 1 base at V and 1 base at J, with 5 bases between the two ends. Germline-derived CDR1 and CDR2 are SGHVS and FNYEAQ. There are 13 residues in the CDR3. The CDR3 is CASSLESSYEQYF. The CDR3 nucleotides are TGTGCCAGCAGCTTAGAGTCTTCCTACGAGCAGTACTTC.

The rearrangement joins TRBV11-2 to TRBJ2-1; D call uncertain. The germline CDR1 and CDR2 sequences are SGHAT and FQNNGV. V was shortened by 1 base and J by 6 bases, with 10 bases between the two germline ends. The CDR3 sequence is 14 residues long. CDR3 amino acids: CASSLGYSSNEQFF. CDR3 DNA sequence: TGTGCCAGCAGCTTAGGGTATAGTTCCAATGAGCAGTTCTTC.

The chain employs TRBV10-3 and TRBJ1-1; D perhaps matches TRBD1 (6 bases). The CDR3 is made up of 13 amino acids. Trimming removed 6 bases from V and 5 bases from J, with 13 bases in between. Germline CDR1 is ENHRY and CDR2 is SYGVKD. The CDR3 bases are TGTGCCATCAGGGGGGAAGGGGGTACTGAAGCTTTCTTT. Amino acid sequence: CAIRGEGGTEAFF.

This clone occurred a few times. V usage is TRBV9 and J usage is TRBJ1-2; no clear D. The CDR3 length is 15 residues. Trimming left V 0 bases short and J 2 bases short, with 11 bases between. Per germline, CDR1 SGDLS and CDR2 YYNGEE. DNA of the CDR3: TGTGCCAGCAGCGTAGCTCTTGGCCCGAACTATGGCTACACCTTC. It specifies CASSVALGPNYGYTF.

The rearrangement links TRBV7-2 to TRBJ2-7; D unresolved. Trimming removed 7 bases at V and 3 bases at J, with 19 bases between. Germline assignment: CDR1 SGHTA and CDR2 FQGNSA. The CDR3 is made up of 15 amino acids. This CDR3 reads CASIRSPGYYYEQYF. In DNA, the CDR3 is TGTGCCAGCATCCGAAGCCCCGGGTACTACTACGAGCAGTACTTC.

Notes on this clone: Germline and junction disagree at one end, which may indicate a read error. The chain couples TRBV5-4 to TRBJ2-2; tentative D call: TRBD2 (5 bases). This CDR3 has 16 residues. Per the germline V gene, CDR1 is SGHNT and CDR2 is YYREEE (reference sequence). CDR3 nucleotides: TGCGCCAGCAGCCAAGAAGACGGGGCGAACACCGGGGAGCTGTTTTTT. As protein: CASSQEDGANTGELFF.

V and J are TRBV19 and TRBJ2-1; tentatively, D is TRBD1 (5 bases). This CDR3 region has 12 residues. The germline gives CDR1 LNHDA, CDR2 SQIVND (reference sequence). The V end was cut by 3 bases, the J end by 8 bases, with 8 bases between. The CDR3 reads CASSITGYEQFF. The CDR3 DNA is TGTGCCAGTAGTATTACAGGCTATGAGCAGTTCTTC.

The J gene is TRBJ1-4, the V gene TRBV4-3, with 11 bases matching TRBD1. The CDR3 has 15 residues. Germline V gives CDR1 LGHNA, CDR2 YSLEER. The V and J ends lost 4 bases and 8 bases, in that order; junction bases with no gene match: 6. In DNA, the CDR3 is TGCGCCAGCAGCCTCTCGGGACAGGGGGGAGAAAAACTGTTTTTT. Its translation: CASSLSGQGGEKLFF.

This chain links TRBV19 with TRBJ2-7; D gene uncertain. This CDR3 region has 14 residues. The germline CDR1 and CDR2 sequences are LNHDA and SQIVND (reference sequence). Between the trimmed V and J ends, which lost 7 bases and 2 bases, there was a span of 15 bases. CDR3 in amino acids: CASTPTRAPYEQYF. The CDR3 coding sequence is TGTGCCAGTACCCCTACAAGGGCCCCCTACGAGCAGTACTTC. The complete variable domain, with remaining parts taken from reference TRBV19 and TRBJ2-7, reads DGGITQSPKYLFRKEGQNVTLSCEQNLNHDAMYWYRQDPGQGLRLIYYSQIVNDFQKGDIAEGYSVSREKKESFPLTVTSAQKNPTAFYLCASTPTRAPYEQYFGPGTRLTVT.